What follows are 32 T cell receptor beta chains derived from one specimen sequenced in a study of control samples from healthy donors and cancer patients. Using immunoSEQ multiplex PCR, the repertoire was profiled, and TCRdb retains in-frame clones only, with some absent. In the table there are tens of thousands of clones, 84% of which are singletons. The sample consisted of PBMCs. The origin of the receptors is a woman between 45 and 60 years old with lung cancer.

This clone was picked up a small number of times. The chain is built from TRBV18 and TRBJ1-3; TRBD1 matches 7 bases. Germline trimming cut 3 bases from V and 1 base from J; bases unmatched to any gene: 9. The CDR3 is 17 amino acids. The germline CDR1 and CDR2 sequences are KGHSH and LQKENI. The CDR3 nucleotides are TGTGCCAGCTCACCGGCCCCGGGACAGCGGTCTGGAAACACCATATATTTT. Its translation is CASSPAPGQRSGNTIYF. Full variable domain (rest looked up from reference TRBV18 and TRBJ1-3): NAGVMQNPRHLVRRRGQEARLRCSPMKGHSHVYWYRQLPEEGLKFMVYLQKENIIDESGMPKERFSAEFPKEGPSILRIQQVVRGDSAAYFCASSPAPGQRSGNTIYFGEGSWLTVV.

The chain uses TRBV5-1 and TRBJ2-1, with 8 bases matching TRBD1. J gave up 15 bases and V 6 bases, and 11 bases lay outside the gene matches. Per the germline V gene, CDR1 is SGHRS and CDR2 is YFSETQ. The CDR3 covers 12 residues. The CDR3 sequence is CASKRSGTGLFF. In DNA, the CDR3 is TGCGCCAGCAAAAGGTCCGGGACAGGATTGTTCTTC.

V usage is TRBV5-1 and J usage is TRBJ1-1, with D possibly TRBD1 on 6 matching bases. The V gene lost 1 base and the J gene lost 5 bases, with 12 bases spanning the gap. The CDR3 consists of 14 residues. Germline-derived CDR1 and CDR2 are SGHRS and YFSETQ. The CDR3 protein is CASSLYQGNTEAFF. In nucleotides, the CDR3 is TGCGCCAGCAGCTTGTATCAGGGGAATACTGAAGCTTTCTTT.

With regard to this clone: In the same sample, other DNA sequences code for this CDR3. The chain joins TRBV18 to TRBJ1-3; D may be TRBD1 (6 bases). The V gene lost 4 bases and the J gene lost 4 bases, with 11 bases spanning the gap. CDR1 is KGHSH, CDR2 LQKENI, per germline. The CDR3 has 14 amino acids. The CDR3 DNA sequence: TGTGCCAGCTCACTACAGGGTGCAGGAAACACCATATATTTT. Protein: CASSLQGAGNTIYF.

V usage is TRBV19 and J usage is TRBJ1-2, with a weak D call TRBD1 (5 bases). The germline gives CDR1 LNHDA, CDR2 SQIVND (reference sequence). This CDR3 comprises 13 residues. Trimming removed 3 bases at V and 4 bases at J, with 9 bases between. The CDR3 sequence is CASSMAGTYGYTF. Written as DNA, the CDR3 is TGTGCCAGTAGTATGGCAGGGACCTATGGCTACACCTTC.

Only one count was recorded for this clone. The gene calls are TRBV7-3 and TRBJ1-1, with D uncertain. V dropped 1 base and J dropped 11 bases, with 11 bases sitting between them. Germline V gives CDR1 SGHTA, CDR2 FQGTGA. This CDR3 region has 12 residues. CDR3 loop: CASSLSAGKAFF. As DNA, the CDR3 is TGTGCCAGCAGCTTAAGTGCGGGGAAGGCTTTCTTT.

The chain is built from TRBV9 and TRBJ1-2; no reliable D call. There are 14 residues in the CDR3. The V end lost 0 bases, the J end lost 6 bases, and 12 bases lay between the germline ends. CDR1 SGDLS and CDR2 YYNGEE come from the germline V gene. CDR3 amino acids: CASSVAVSLDGYTF. CDR3 sequence (DNA): TGTGCCAGCAGCGTAGCCGTGAGTCTGGATGGCTACACCTTC.

In this sample, this clone turned up a few times. The chain combines TRBV5-1 with TRBJ2-1; the D is unclear. CDR3 size: 11 residues. CDR1 and CDR2 (germline): SGHRS, YFSETQ. V gave up 0 bases and J gave up 9 bases, with 4 bases separating them. Here the CDR3 reads CASSLGGEQFF. The CDR3, as DNA: TGCGCCAGCAGCTTGGGGGGTGAGCAGTTCTTC.

The sample holds one count of this clone. The gene calls are TRBV29-1 and TRBJ1-2; possibly TRBD1 for D (5 bases). The CDR3 has 13 residues. V gave up 4 bases and J gave up 1 base, with 10 bases separating them. The germline V gene has CDR1 SQVTM and CDR2 ANQGSEA. The CDR3 reads CSVGDGNNYGYTF. As DNA, the CDR3 is TGCAGCGTTGGGGACGGGAATAACTATGGCTACACCTTC.

This clone was seen just once. The rearrangement uses TRBV12-3 or TRBV12-4 and TRBJ1-1; D not resolved. V lost 3 bases, J lost 8 bases, and 13 bases lay in between. This CDR3 region has 13 residues. Here the CDR3 DNA reads TGTGCCAGCAGTTTGGGGAGGTACTTAGAAGCTTTCTTT. Translated: CASSLGRYLEAFF.

The chain recombines TRBV7-9 with TRBJ2-7; tentatively, D is TRBD2 (6 bases). The CDR3 is made up of 13 amino acids. The V gene lost 1 base and the J gene lost 6 bases, with 10 bases spanning the gap. Germline assignment: CDR1 SEHNR and CDR2 FQNEAQ (reference sequence). This CDR3 reads CASSLGGVREQYF. The CDR3 bases are TGTGCCAGCAGCTTAGGGGGGGTCCGCGAGCAGTACTTC. The entire variable domain, with the rest obtained from reference TRBV7-9 and TRBJ2-7, is as follows: DTGVSQNPRHKITKRGQNVTFRCDPISEHNRLYWYRQTLGQGPEFLTYFQNEAQLEKSRLLSDRFSAERPKGSFSTLEIQRTEQGDSAMYLCASSLGGVREQYFGPGTRLTVT.

There are a few counts of this clone. The chain couples TRBV6-2 or TRBV6-3 to TRBJ1-3; 8 bases are a match to TRBD1. This CDR3 is built from 15 residues. Losses at the gene ends were 5 bases for V and 0 bases for J; bases not matched to a gene: 3. Germline CDR1 MNHEY, CDR2 SVGEGT. CDR3 DNA: TGTGCCAGCAGTAACGACAGGGGCTCTGGAAACACCATATATTTT. Amino acids: CASSNDRGSGNTIYF.

This clone was detected once. V and J are TRBV9 and TRBJ1-4, with no clear D. Germline values: CDR1 SGDLS, CDR2 YYNGEE. The germline V and J ends were trimmed by 0 bases and 6 bases, with 9 bases remaining between them. This CDR3 has 14 amino acids. Here the CDR3 reads CASSVGGGDEKLFF. CDR3 sequence (DNA): TGTGCCAGCAGCGTAGGTGGTGGGGATGAAAAACTGTTTTTT.

The J gene is TRBJ1-3, the V gene TRBV9; D is perhaps TRBD1 (5 bases). The CDR3 spans 17 residues. V lost 4 bases and J 0 bases, leaving 17 bases between the germline ends. The V gene's germline CDR1 is SGDLS and CDR2 YYNGEE. In nucleotides, the CDR3 is TGTGCCAGCAGCCCCCTGGACACCCAGAACTCTGGAAACACCATATATTTT. It translates to CASSPLDTQNSGNTIYF.

The chain recombines TRBV7-3 with TRBJ2-3; the D is unclear. The germline V gene has CDR1 SGHTA and CDR2 FQGTGA. V lost 2 bases to trimming and J lost 2 bases, with 8 bases between them. This CDR3 has 14 amino acids. The CDR3 bases are TGTGCCAGCAGCTTAGGTGGATACACAGATACGCAGTATTTT. It translates to CASSLGGYTDTQYF.

V and J are TRBV24-1 and TRBJ1-5; 9 nucleotides agree with TRBD1. In germline, CDR1 is KGHDR, CDR2 SFDVKD. After removal of 3 bases from V and 6 bases from J, the junction contained 8 bases not matched to a gene. This CDR3 contains 16 residues. CDR3 DNA sequence: TGTGCCACCAGTGATCCGAGACAGGGGGAACGTCAGCCCCAGCATTTT. Its translation: CATSDPRQGERQPQHF.

In regard to this clone: One junction end disagrees with the germline gene, perhaps due to a read error. This chain connects TRBV30 to TRBJ1-2; a weak D match, TRBD1 (6 bases). Germline lookup yields CDR1 GTSNPN and CDR2 SVGIG (reference sequence). CDR3 length equals 13 residues. Written as DNA, the CDR3 is TGTGCCTGTAGTGGGGGGCGCGGATATGGCTACACCTTC. Its protein product is CACSGGRGYGYTF.

The chain joins TRBV7-3 to TRBJ2-3; tentatively, D is TRBD1 or TRBD2 (5 bases each). Germline V CDR1 and CDR2: SGHTA, FQGTGA. V lost 2 bases to trimming and J lost 5 bases, with 11 bases between them. The CDR3 consists of 14 residues. CDR3 DNA sequence: TGTGCCAGCAGCTTACTATTGGGGGAAGATACGCAGTATTTT. Protein product: CASSLLLGEDTQYF.

This rearrangement joins TRBV5-1 to TRBJ2-2; 11 bases are shared with TRBD2. This CDR3 is built from 18 residues. CDR1 is SGHRS, CDR2 YFSETQ, per germline. The V segment lost 0 bases and the J segment 2 bases; nucleotides outside the gene matches: 6. The CDR3 DNA follows: TGCGCCAGCAGCTTGGTTCGACTAGCGGGGAGAAACACCGGGGAGCTGTTTTTT. This sequence encodes CASSLVRLAGRNTGELFF.

This rearrangement joins TRBV7-2 to TRBJ1-1; D is perhaps TRBD1 (6 bases). Germline V lookup: CDR1 SGHTA, CDR2 FQGNSA. Trimming shortened V by 5 bases and J by 1 base, and 11 bases separated the two germline ends. This CDR3 is built from 14 residues. The CDR3 DNA is TGTGCCAGCAGCCGGACAGCCTCGAACACTGAAGCTTTCTTT. It yields the protein CASSRTASNTEAFF.

The chain recombines TRBV28 with TRBJ1-1; D uncertain. There are 16 residues in the CDR3. V was shortened by 6 bases and J by 0 bases, with 17 bases between the two germline ends. CDR1 and CDR2 (germline): MDHEN, SYDVKM. The CDR3 region is CASSSILGRVNTEAFF. Written as DNA, the CDR3 is TGTGCCAGCAGCTCAATTCTCGGAAGGGTGAACACTGAAGCTTTCTTT.

The chain uses TRBV4-1 and TRBJ2-7; D is unclear. Deletions cut 2 bases from V and 0 bases from J, with 8 bases between. The CDR3 spans 14 residues. Germline CDR1 MGHRA, CDR2 YSYEKL. The CDR3 loop is CASSQIVPSYEQYF. In DNA, the CDR3 is TGCGCCAGCAGCCAAATAGTACCCTCCTACGAGCAGTACTTC.

The chain employs TRBV7-3 and TRBJ2-2; possibly TRBD1 or TRBD2 for D (6 bases each). Germline loops: CDR1 SGHTA, CDR2 FQGTGA. Trimming left V 1 base short and J 6 bases short, with 12 bases between. The CDR3 length is 15 residues. The CDR3 here is CASSLMGGRAGELFF. The CDR3 coding sequence is TGTGCCAGCAGCTTAATGGGGGGCCGAGCCGGGGAGCTGTTTTTT.

V usage is TRBV5-4 and J usage is TRBJ1-1, with 9 bases aligning to TRBD1. The CDR3 is made up of 15 amino acids. The V gene's germline CDR1 is SGHNT and CDR2 YYREEE (reference sequence). V lost 3 bases to trimming and J lost 2 bases; unmatched junction nucleotides: 5. The CDR3 nucleotides read TGTGCCAGCAGCTACAAGACAGGGGGAAACACTGAAGCTTTCTTT. Its protein is CASSYKTGGNTEAFF.

CDR3 region: CASSPTGTGRSYGYTF. CDR3 bases: TGTGCCAGTAGTCCTACCGGGACAGGACGCTCCTATGGCTACACCTTC. V is TRBV19 and J is TRBJ1-2; 8 positions match TRBD1. Germline assignment: CDR1 LNHDA and CDR2 SQIVND (reference sequence). V lost 5 bases to trimming and J lost 4 bases; unmatched junction nucleotides: 12. This CDR3 has 16 amino acids.

V usage is TRBV24-1 and J usage is TRBJ2-1, with 7 positions matching TRBD2. This CDR3 is built from 16 residues. V lost 4 bases, J lost 0 bases, and 5 bases stayed unmatched. Germline V CDR1 and CDR2: KGHDR, SFDVKD. The CDR3 sequence: CATSDSGASSYNEQFF. The CDR3 DNA sequence: TGTGCCACCAGTGACAGCGGGGCCAGCTCCTACAATGAGCAGTTCTTC.

The count of this clone is one. This chain links TRBV6-2 or TRBV6-3 with TRBJ2-7, with 8 positions matching TRBD2. Germline V gene data show CDR1 as MNHEY and CDR2 as SVGEGT. The V segment lost 4 bases and the J segment 6 bases; nucleotides outside the gene matches: 11. The CDR3 loop spans 15 amino acids. The CDR3 is CASSSFGGGPIEQYF. The CDR3 bases are TGTGCCAGCAGTTCCTTCGGGGGGGGGCCGATCGAGCAGTACTTC.

CDR3 loop: CASLGTYEQYF. The CDR3 DNA reads TGTGCCAGCTTAGGAACTTACGAGCAGTACTTC. The V and J genes are TRBV25-1 and TRBJ2-7, with D hard to call. Germline V gene sequence: CDR1 MGHDK, CDR2 SYGVNS. V was trimmed by 8 bases and J by 4 bases, leaving 9 bases between them. This CDR3 region has 11 residues.

The gene calls are TRBV11-2 and TRBJ1-1; unclear D gene. Germline CDR1 and CDR2: SGHAT and FQNNGV. Trimming cost V 5 bases and J 0 bases, with 7 bases left between them. The CDR3 has 13 amino acids. The CDR3, as DNA: TGTGCCAGCAGCCGCGGAATGAACACTGAAGCTTTCTTT. Protein: CASSRGMNTEAFF.

This sequence joins TRBV3-1 (or the pseudogene TRBV3-2) and TRBJ2-1; tentatively, D is TRBD1 (6 bases). Trimming pared 1 base from V and 5 bases from J, leaving 15 bases between. The CDR3 is made up of 16 amino acids. Germline loops: CDR1 LGHDT, CDR2 YNNKEL (reference sequence). In DNA, the CDR3 is TGTGCCAGCAGCCAAGGGGGTCCAGGGGTGAACAATGAGCAGTTCTTC. Its translation is CASSQGGPGVNNEQFF.

This clone was counted once. The V and J genes are TRBV2 and TRBJ1-2; 8 bases are shared with TRBD1. The germline V gene encodes CDR1 SNHLY and CDR2 FYNNEI. The CDR3 extends over 17 amino acids. V lost 6 bases to trimming and J lost 2 bases; unmatched junction nucleotides: 14. CDR3 amino acids: CASRDPDRAPLNYGYTF. CDR3 nucleotide sequence: TGTGCCAGCAGGGACCCGGACAGGGCCCCACTGAACTATGGCTACACCTTC.

CDR3 DNA: TGTGCCAGCAGCTTGGGGCAGGGGTACTATGGCTACACCTTC. This sequence encodes CASSLGQGYYGYTF. The V call is TRBV5-4, the J call TRBJ1-2; TRBD1 is a possible D gene (6 bases). The length of the CDR3 is 14 residues. Germline V gene sequence: CDR1 SGHNT, CDR2 YYREEE (reference sequence). Trimming pared 0 bases from V and 3 bases from J, leaving 9 bases between.